Presented here are 2 T cell receptor beta chains from one specimen sequenced in a study of T cells in Graves' hyperthyroidism and ophthalmopathy. The investigators amplified TCR beta CDR3 regions from RNA transcripts. First-round RT-PCR targeting the TCR CDR3 was performed with the HTBI primer set. TCRdb re-derived calls from the multiplex PCR reads in MiXCR, one entry per CDR3 protein. The repertoire consists of about 350,000 distinct CDR3 sequences, with approximately 15% occurring once and the leading ten covering about 22%. The material sequenced was blood. The receptors here all came from a woman aged 25 to 39 with Graves' hyperthyroidism.

This clonotype was counted many times. The rearrangement uses TRBV6-1 and TRBJ2-5; the D is unclear. Trimming stripped 6 bases from V and 1 base from J, with 30 bases between. CDR1 and CDR2 (germline): MNHNS, SASEGT. The length of the CDR3 is 20 residues. CDR3 DNA sequence: TGTGCCAGCAGGACCTCTTCCTACAGTAGGCGAAGGCGCCCCCAAGAGACCCAGTACTTC. It encodes CASRTSSYSRRRRPQETQYF.

This clonotype was recorded at least ten times. The gene calls are TRBV20-1 and TRBJ2-1, with 9 bases fitting TRBD2. Germline-derived CDR1 and CDR2 are DFQATT and SNEGSKA (reference sequence). J lost 4 bases, V lost 5 bases, and 6 bases had no gene match. The CDR3 sequence is 14 residues long. The CDR3 sequence is CSASLAGPYNEQFF. CDR3 nucleotides: TGCAGTGCTTCGCTAGCGGGACCATACAATGAGCAGTTCTTC.